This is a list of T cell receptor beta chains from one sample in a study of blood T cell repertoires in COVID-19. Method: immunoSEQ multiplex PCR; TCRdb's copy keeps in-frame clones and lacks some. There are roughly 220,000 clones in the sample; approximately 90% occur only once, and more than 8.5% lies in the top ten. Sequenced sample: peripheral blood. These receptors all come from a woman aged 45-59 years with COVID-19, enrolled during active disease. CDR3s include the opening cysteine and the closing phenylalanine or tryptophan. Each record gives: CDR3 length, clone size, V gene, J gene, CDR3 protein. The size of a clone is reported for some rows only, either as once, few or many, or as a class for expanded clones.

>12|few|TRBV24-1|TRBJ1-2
CATSDLLRGYTF
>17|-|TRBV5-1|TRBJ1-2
CASSLSPYWGVLNGYTF
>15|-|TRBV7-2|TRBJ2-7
CASSRDGLAGDEQYF
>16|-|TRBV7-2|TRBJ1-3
CASSIDRVLGGNTIYF
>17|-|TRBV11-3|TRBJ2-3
CASSSTPGLGTGDTQYF
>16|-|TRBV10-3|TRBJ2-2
CAISVGTSVGTGELFF
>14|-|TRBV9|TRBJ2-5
CASSPTGGGETQYF
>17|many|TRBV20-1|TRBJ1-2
CSASRTGTSSRVGGYTF
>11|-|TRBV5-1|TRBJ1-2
CASSGGRGYTF
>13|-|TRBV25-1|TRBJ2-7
CASRGTGFREQYF
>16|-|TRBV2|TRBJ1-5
CASSERQGGSNQPQHF
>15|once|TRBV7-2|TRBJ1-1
CASSPRTAPNTEAFF
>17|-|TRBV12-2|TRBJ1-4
CASRLTLSGGGYEKLFF
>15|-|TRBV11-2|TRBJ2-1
CASSYPGLTYNEQFF
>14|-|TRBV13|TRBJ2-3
CASSSGQFTDTQYF
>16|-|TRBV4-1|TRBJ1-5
CASSQSDSLPNQPQHF
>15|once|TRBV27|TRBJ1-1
CASTRETGGHTEAFF
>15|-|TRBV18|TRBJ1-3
CASSPLGGDVNTIYF
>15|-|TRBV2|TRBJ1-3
CASSEIFGQGDTIYF
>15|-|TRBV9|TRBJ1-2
CASSVDGQGGYGYTF
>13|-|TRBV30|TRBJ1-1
CAWTFGVNTEAFF
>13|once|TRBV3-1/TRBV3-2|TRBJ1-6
CASSPQANSPLHF
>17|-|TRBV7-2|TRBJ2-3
CASSLFPQTSATDTQYF
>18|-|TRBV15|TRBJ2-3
CATSRDLVSSTSTDTQYF
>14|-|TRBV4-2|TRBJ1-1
CASSQVGLYTEAFF
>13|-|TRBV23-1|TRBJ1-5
CASSQSRGQPQHF
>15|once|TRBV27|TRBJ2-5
CASSLFIGVQETQYF
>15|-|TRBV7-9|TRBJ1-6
CASSLGSSSNSPLHF
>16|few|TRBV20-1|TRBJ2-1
CSASPTSGGSYNEQFF
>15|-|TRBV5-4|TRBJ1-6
CASSLEGGLSSPLHF
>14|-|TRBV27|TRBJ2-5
CASRGGLAGETQYF
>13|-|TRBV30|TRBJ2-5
CAWEGRGQETQYF
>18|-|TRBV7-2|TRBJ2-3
CASSLVRGAVLGADTQYF
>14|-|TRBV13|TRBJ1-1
CATGRGTANTEAFF
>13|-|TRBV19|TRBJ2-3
CASNQGITDTQYF
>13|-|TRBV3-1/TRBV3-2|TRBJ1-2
CASNNGGGSGYTF
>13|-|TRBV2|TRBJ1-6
CASSLGLSSPLHF
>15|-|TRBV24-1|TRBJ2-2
CATSDPKGGNGELFF
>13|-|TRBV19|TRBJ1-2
CASSWELRYGYTF
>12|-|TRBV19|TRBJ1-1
CASSIGQREAFF
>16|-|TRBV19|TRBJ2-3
CASSIRRSPGTDTQYF
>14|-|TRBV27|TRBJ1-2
CASRGTGENYGYTF
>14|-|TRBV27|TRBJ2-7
CASSPIHRGDEQYF
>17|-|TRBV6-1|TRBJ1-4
CASSDALSGGANEKLFF
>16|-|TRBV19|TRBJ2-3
CASSMGASLRSDTQYF
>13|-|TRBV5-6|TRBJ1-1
CASSLGQLDEAFF
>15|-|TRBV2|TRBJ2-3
CASSEGGLAADTQYF